This TCR beta chain is from a study of CD8 T cells in Susac syndrome. Study-wide points: The total CD8+ repertoires contained more than 15 Susac-specific public clones, and the CD8+ TEMRA repertoires contained four to six.

Details on this clonotype: The antigen remains undetermined.

Roughly 0.45 to 1 ug RNA was reverse transcribed with random hexamers. By means of immunoSEQ multiplex PCR, TCR beta CDR3 spanning 54 Vbeta and 13 Jbeta underwent amplification. MiXCR, applied by TCRdb to the immunoSEQ multiplex PCR reads, yields one record per CDR3 protein. The data show fewer than 60,000 distinct CDR3 sequences, with around 95% seen just once and about 0.8% held by the top ten. Negative isolation yielded CD4+ and CD8+ T cells, and FACS enriched TEMRA cells. The CDR3 loop spans 16 amino acids. Germline values: CDR1 LGHDT, CDR2 YNNKEL (reference sequence). V shed 8 bases and J 0 bases; nucleotides not matched to a gene: 9.

Sequencing was performed on CD8+ T cells from PBMCs. The rearrangement joins TRBV3-1 to TRBJ2-7, with 11 bases identical to TRBD2. This receptor was taken from a human donor with Susac syndrome. The DNA of the CDR3 is TGTGCCAGCGGGATAGCGGGGGGGCCGCGCTCCTACGAGCAGTACTTC. Translating gives CASGIAGGPRSYEQYF.